These 19 T cell receptor beta chains were sequenced from one sample in a study of shared clonotypes between healthy human individuals. Here immunoSEQ multiplex PCR was the method, and the copy in TCRdb shows in-frame clones only, minus some. The table lists around 720,000 clones, less than 80% of them singletons. The sequenced sample consisted of memory CD4+ T cells sorted from blood. Described subset: CD45RA-negative fraction. The receptors were sampled from a woman younger than 45 in good health.

The chain links TRBV7-9 to TRBJ2-1; D ambiguous. This CDR3 contains 12 residues. V lost 3 bases and J lost 8, with 8 bases in between. The V gene's germline CDR1 is SEHNR and CDR2 FQNEAQ (reference sequence). The CDR3 spells CASSFATDEQFF. The CDR3 DNA reads TGTGCCAGCAGCTTCGCCACCGATGAGCAGTTCTTC.

This chain uses TRBV14 with TRBJ2-7, with D possibly called TRBD1 or TRBD2 (5 bases each). This CDR3 is 16 amino acids long. Germline lookup yields CDR1 SGHDN and CDR2 FVKESK. V was pared by 4 bases and J by 4 bases, with 20 bases between. The CDR3 DNA is TGTGCCAGCAGCCCCATAGAAGGGAGTGGGGCTTACGAGCAGTACTTC. Its translation is CASSPIEGSGAYEQYF. The complete variable domain, with remaining parts taken from reference TRBV14 and TRBJ2-7, reads EAGVTQFPSHSVIEKGQTVTLRCDPISGHDNLYWYRRVMGKEIKFLLHFVKESKQDESGMPNNRFLAERTGGTYSTLKVQPAELEDSGVYFCASSPIEGSGAYEQYFGPGTRLTVT.

This sequence joins TRBV28 and TRBJ1-1, with 8 bases fitting TRBD1. The CDR3 length is 12 residues. The V gene end was trimmed by 10 bases and the J gene end by 5 bases; junction bases not matched to a gene: 6. Germline CDR1 reads MDHEN; CDR2 reads SYDVKM. The CDR3 sequence is CAIRTGRTEAFF. DNA for the CDR3: TGTGCCATCCGGACAGGGAGGACTGAAGCTTTCTTT.

The chain employs TRBV28 and TRBJ1-5; D remains unclear. This CDR3 has 12 amino acids. Trimming shortened V by 6 bases and J by 8 bases, and 11 bases separated the two germline ends. The V gene's germline CDR1 is MDHEN and CDR2 SYDVKM. CDR3: CASSSLREPQHF. The CDR3 coding sequence is TGTGCCAGCAGCTCCCTTAGGGAGCCCCAGCATTTT.

The chain has TRBV28 and TRBJ2-7; D is possibly TRBD1 or TRBD2 (7 bases each). The V gene's germline CDR1 is MDHEN and CDR2 SYDVKM. There are 15 residues in the CDR3. The V end was cut by 5 bases, the J end by 5 bases, with 19 bases between. CDR3 bases: TGTGCCAGCAGTCTCCCGGGAGGAGGGGGCGACGAGCAGTACTTC. It specifies CASSLPGGGGDEQYF.

The chain has TRBV5-3 and TRBJ1-2; D unclear. TRBV5-3 counts as an open reading frame of uncertain function. V lost 7 bases to trimming and J lost 6 bases, with 16 bases between them. The CDR3 has 13 residues. CDR3 DNA sequence: TGTGCCAGACCCCAAACCCGACCTGATGGCTACACCTTC. This sequence encodes CARPQTRPDGYTF.

This rearrangement joins TRBV14 to TRBJ2-7; 11 positions agree with TRBD2. Germline-derived CDR1 and CDR2 are SGHDN and FVKESK. The CDR3 runs 14 residues. V shed 1 base, J shed 12 bases, and the junction held 8 bases outside the gene matches. The CDR3 DNA reads as TGTGCCAGCAGCCAAGTTGGTTTTAGCGGGAGGGCGTACTTC. As protein: CASSQVGFSGRAYF.

CDR3: CAWNAPGLAGPPYEQYF. CDR3 sequence (DNA): TGTGCCTGGAATGCCCCGGGACTAGCGGGACCCCCCTACGAGCAGTACTTC. The V gene is TRBV30, the J gene TRBJ2-5; TRBD2 matches at 13 bases. The DNA end lines up better with TRBJ2-7; the J call may be wrong. Germline CDR1 GTSNPN, CDR2 SVGIG (reference sequence). The CDR3 is 17 residues long.

The chain has TRBV7-9 and TRBJ2-1; D possibly corresponds to TRBD2 (6 bases). There are 14 residues in the CDR3. Germline assignment: CDR1 SEHNR and CDR2 FQNEAQ (reference sequence). V lost 4 bases and J 8 bases, leaving 15 bases between the germline ends. The CDR3 is CASSSRRTTDEQFF. CDR3 bases: TGTGCCAGCAGCTCCCGACGGACTACGGATGAGCAGTTCTTC.

The chain employs TRBV7-7 and TRBJ2-5, with D perhaps matching TRBD1 (5 bases). The V end was cut by 5 bases, the J end by 5 bases, with 12 bases between. The germline V gene has CDR1 SSHAT and CDR2 FNYEAQ (reference sequence). The CDR3 is made up of 13 amino acids. CDR3 sequence reads: CASSPGIRETQYF. Here the CDR3 DNA reads TGTGCCAGCAGCCCAGGGATTCGGGAGACCCAGTACTTC.

The chain uses TRBV5-3 and TRBJ2-2; a possible D gene is TRBD2 (5 bases). TRBV5-3 is identified as an open reading frame with a role that is uncertain. The CDR3 totals 15 residues. Trimming pared 2 bases from V and 3 bases from J, leaving 11 bases between. CDR3 bases: TGTGCCAGAAGCTTTGGGGAGTGGGACACCGGGGAGCTGTTTTTT. Protein: CARSFGEWDTGELFF.

This clone appeared a single time. This chain joins TRBV30 and TRBJ1-2, with D uncertain. Germline V lookup: CDR1 GTSNPN, CDR2 SVGIG (reference sequence). Trimming removed 2 bases from V and 1 base from J, with 17 bases in between. There are 16 residues in the CDR3. The CDR3 DNA reads as TGTGCCTGGAGTCGTCAGACCCAGGAACTTAACTATGGCTACACCTTC. Protein: CAWSRQTQELNYGYTF.

The chain joins TRBV5-8 to TRBJ2-5; no clear D. The length of the CDR3 is 13 residues. Germline CDR1 reads SGHTS; CDR2 reads YDEGEE. Trimming left V 4 bases short and J 2 bases short, with 9 bases between. CDR3 loop: CASSRMAQETQYF. The CDR3 region has the DNA TGTGCCAGCAGCCGAATGGCACAAGAGACCCAGTACTTC.

This sequence joins TRBV4-1 and TRBJ2-7; 11 bases map to TRBD2. The CDR3 contains 16 residues. From germline, CDR1 is MGHRA and CDR2 YSYEKL. V lost 1 base, J lost 2 bases, and 4 bases stayed unmatched. The CDR3 spells CASSQVSSGRAYEQYF. CDR3 in DNA: TGCGCCAGCAGCCAAGTGAGTAGCGGGAGGGCCTACGAGCAGTACTTC.

The rearrangement uses TRBV2 and TRBJ2-7; tentative D call: TRBD1 (6 bases). Trimming stripped 6 bases from V and 5 bases from J, with 14 bases between. The CDR3 extends over 13 amino acids. The germline CDR1 and CDR2 sequences are SNHLY and FYNNEI. The CDR3 DNA follows: TGTGCCAGCAGATCCACAGGGTACGACGAGCAGTACTTC. This encodes CASRSTGYDEQYF.

In its sample, this clone was seen once. The V call is TRBV6-5, the J call TRBJ2-2, with D possibly being TRBD2 (5 bases). The CDR3 consists of 15 residues. Per germline, CDR1 MNHEY and CDR2 SVGAGI. Deletions cut 6 bases from V and 4 bases from J, with 15 bases between. The DNA for the CDR3 is TGTGCCAGCAGGGGTTTAGAGACTATCACCGGGGAGCTGTTTTTT. Protein: CASRGLETITGELFF.

The gene calls are TRBV7-2 and TRBJ1-1, with 7 bases lining up with TRBD1. The V gene's germline CDR1 is SGHTA and CDR2 FQGNSA. After removal of 7 bases from V and 1 base from J, the junction contained 3 bases not matched to a gene. The CDR3 extends over 13 amino acids. The CDR3 reads CASKGQPNTEAFF. CDR3 in DNA: TGTGCCAGCAAGGGACAGCCGAACACTGAAGCTTTCTTT.

Written as DNA, the CDR3 is TGTGCCAGCAGTCCCGGACTAGCGGGAGTCACGGGGGAGCTGTTTTTT. This translates into CASSPGLAGVTGELFF. The V gene is TRBV27, the J gene TRBJ2-2, with 13 bases lining up with TRBD2. The J segment lost 8 bases and the V segment lost 5 bases, leaving 8 bases of the junction unmatched. The CDR3 spans 16 residues. From germline, CDR1 is MNHEY and CDR2 SMNVEV (reference sequence).

The chain is built from TRBV6-5 and TRBJ2-7, with 9 nucleotides matching TRBD2. Germline CDR1 reads MNHEY; CDR2 reads SVGAGI. The V and J ends lost 0 bases and 5 bases, in that order; junction bases with no gene match: 8. This CDR3 contains 16 residues. The DNA for the CDR3 is TGTGCCAGCAGTTACTCTCCCCTAGCGGGATCCCACGAGCAGTACTTC. Translated: CASSYSPLAGSHEQYF.